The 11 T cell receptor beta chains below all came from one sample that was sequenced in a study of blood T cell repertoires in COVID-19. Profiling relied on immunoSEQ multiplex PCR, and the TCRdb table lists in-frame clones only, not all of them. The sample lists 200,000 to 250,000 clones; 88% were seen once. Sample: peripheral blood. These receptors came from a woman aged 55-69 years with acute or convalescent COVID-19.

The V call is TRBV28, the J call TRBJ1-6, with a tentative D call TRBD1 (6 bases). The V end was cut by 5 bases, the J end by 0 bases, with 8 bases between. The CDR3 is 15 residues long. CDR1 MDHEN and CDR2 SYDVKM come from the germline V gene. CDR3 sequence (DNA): TGTGCCAGCAGTGACAGGAGCTCCTATAATTCACCCCTCCACTTT. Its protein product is CASSDRSSYNSPLHF.

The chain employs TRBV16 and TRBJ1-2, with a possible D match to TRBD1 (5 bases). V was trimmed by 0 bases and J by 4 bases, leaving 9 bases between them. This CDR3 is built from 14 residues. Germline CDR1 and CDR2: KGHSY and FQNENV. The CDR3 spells CASSQSGQGYGYTF. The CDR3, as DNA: TGTGCCAGCAGCCAATCGGGCCAGGGCTATGGCTACACCTTC.

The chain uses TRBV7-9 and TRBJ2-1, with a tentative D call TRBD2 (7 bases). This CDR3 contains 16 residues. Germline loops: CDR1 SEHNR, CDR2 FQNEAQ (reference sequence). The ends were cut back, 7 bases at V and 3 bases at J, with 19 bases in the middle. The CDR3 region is CASITTRGAVYNEQFF. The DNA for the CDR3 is TGTGCCAGCATCACGACTCGGGGGGCGGTCTACAATGAGCAGTTCTTC.

Here the CDR3 reads CSVGKGGGTEAFF. In nucleotides, the CDR3 is TGCAGCGTTGGTAAGGGCGGGGGCACTGAAGCTTTCTTT. The rearrangement uses TRBV29-1 and TRBJ1-1; tentative D call: TRBD1 (5 bases). The CDR3 loop spans 13 amino acids. Germline-derived CDR1 and CDR2 are SQVTM and ANQGSEA. V shed 4 bases and J shed 4 bases, with 13 bases lying between them.

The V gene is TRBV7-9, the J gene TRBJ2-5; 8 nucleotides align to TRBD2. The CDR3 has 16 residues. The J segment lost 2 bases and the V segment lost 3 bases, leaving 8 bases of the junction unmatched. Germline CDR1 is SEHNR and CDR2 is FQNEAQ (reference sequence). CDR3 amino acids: CASSLRGSGKQETQYF. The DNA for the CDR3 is TGTGCCAGCAGCTTGCGAGGTAGCGGGAAACAAGAGACCCAGTACTTC.

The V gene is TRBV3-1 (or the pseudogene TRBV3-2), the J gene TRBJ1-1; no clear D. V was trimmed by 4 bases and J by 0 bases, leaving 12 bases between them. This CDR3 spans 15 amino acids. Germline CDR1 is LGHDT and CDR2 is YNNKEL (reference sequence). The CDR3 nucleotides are TGTGCCAGCAGCCTAACTCGAGGGTTGAACACTGAAGCTTTCTTT. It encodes CASSLTRGLNTEAFF.

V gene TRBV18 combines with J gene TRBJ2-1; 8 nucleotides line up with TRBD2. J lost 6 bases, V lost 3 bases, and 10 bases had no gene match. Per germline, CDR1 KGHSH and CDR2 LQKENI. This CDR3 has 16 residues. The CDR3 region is CASSPVGSGSLNEQFF. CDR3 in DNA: TGTGCCAGCTCACCCGTAGGAAGCGGGAGCCTCAATGAGCAGTTCTTC.

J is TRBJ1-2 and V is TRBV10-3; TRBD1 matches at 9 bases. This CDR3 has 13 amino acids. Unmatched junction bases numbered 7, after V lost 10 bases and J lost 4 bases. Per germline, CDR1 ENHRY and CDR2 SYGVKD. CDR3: CATTGTGIYGYTF. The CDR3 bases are TGTGCCACTACCGGGACAGGGATCTATGGCTACACCTTC.

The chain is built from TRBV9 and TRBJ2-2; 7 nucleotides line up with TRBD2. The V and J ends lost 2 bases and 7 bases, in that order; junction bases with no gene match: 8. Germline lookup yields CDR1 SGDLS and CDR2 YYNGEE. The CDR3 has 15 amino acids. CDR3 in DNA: TGTGCCAGCAGCGTGCTAGCGGACCTGATCGGGGAGCTGTTTTTT. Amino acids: CASSVLADLIGELFF.

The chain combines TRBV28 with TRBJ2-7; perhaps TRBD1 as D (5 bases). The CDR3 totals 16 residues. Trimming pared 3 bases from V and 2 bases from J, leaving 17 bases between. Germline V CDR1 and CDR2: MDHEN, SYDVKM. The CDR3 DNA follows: TGTGCCAGCAGTTTTGATTCAGGGCAGAAAGCCTACGAGCAGTACTTC. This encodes CASSFDSGQKAYEQYF.

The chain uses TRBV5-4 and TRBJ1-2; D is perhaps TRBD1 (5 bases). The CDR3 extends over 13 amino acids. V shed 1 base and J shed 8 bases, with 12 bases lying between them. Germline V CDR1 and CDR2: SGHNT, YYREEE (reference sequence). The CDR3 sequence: CASSLMQGFGYTF. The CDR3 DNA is TGTGCCAGCAGCTTGATGCAGGGATTCGGCTACACCTTC.